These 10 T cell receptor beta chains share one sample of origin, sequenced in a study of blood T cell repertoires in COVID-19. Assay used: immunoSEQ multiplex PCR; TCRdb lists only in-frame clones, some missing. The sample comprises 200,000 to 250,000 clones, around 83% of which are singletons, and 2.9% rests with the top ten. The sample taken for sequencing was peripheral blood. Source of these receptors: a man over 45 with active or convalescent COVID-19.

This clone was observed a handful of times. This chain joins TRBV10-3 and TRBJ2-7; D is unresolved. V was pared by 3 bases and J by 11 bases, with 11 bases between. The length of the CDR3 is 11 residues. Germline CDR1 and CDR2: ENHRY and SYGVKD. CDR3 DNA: TGTGCCATCAGTGAAAATTGGCAGAAGTACTTC. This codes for CAISENWQKYF.

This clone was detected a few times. The DNA for the CDR3 is TGTGCCAGCAGCTTATCAGCGGATACGCAGTATTTT. This gives the protein CASSLSADTQYF. The chain couples TRBV7-9 to TRBJ2-3; unclear D gene. V lost 2 bases and J 6 bases, leaving 6 bases between the germline ends. The CDR3 contains 12 residues. In germline, CDR1 is SEHNR, CDR2 FQNEAQ (reference sequence).

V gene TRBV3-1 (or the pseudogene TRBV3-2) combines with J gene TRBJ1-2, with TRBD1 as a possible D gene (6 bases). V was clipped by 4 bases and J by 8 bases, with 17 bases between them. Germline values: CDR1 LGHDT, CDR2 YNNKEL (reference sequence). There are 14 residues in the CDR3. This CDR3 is CASSRETGRRGYTF. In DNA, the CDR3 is TGTGCCAGCAGCCGGGAGACAGGCCGAAGGGGCTACACCTTC.

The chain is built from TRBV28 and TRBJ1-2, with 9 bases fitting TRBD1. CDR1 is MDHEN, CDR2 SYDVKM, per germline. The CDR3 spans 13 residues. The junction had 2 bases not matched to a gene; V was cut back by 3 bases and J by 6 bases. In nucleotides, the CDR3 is TGTGCCAGCAGTTTTTGGACAGGGGATGGCTACACCTTC. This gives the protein CASSFWTGDGYTF.

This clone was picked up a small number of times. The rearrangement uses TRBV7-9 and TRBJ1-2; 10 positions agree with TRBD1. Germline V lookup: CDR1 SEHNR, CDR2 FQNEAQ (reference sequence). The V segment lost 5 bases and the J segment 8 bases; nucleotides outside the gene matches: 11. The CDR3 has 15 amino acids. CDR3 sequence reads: CASSPGTGDFLGYTF. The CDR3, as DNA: TGTGCCAGCAGCCCCGGGACAGGGGATTTTCTGGGCTACACCTTC. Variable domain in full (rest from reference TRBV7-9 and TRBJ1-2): DTGVSQNPRHKITKRGQNVTFRCDPISEHNRLYWYRQTLGQGPEFLTYFQNEAQLEKSRLLSDRFSAERPKGSFSTLEIQRTEQGDSAMYLCASSPGTGDFLGYTFGSGTRLTVV.

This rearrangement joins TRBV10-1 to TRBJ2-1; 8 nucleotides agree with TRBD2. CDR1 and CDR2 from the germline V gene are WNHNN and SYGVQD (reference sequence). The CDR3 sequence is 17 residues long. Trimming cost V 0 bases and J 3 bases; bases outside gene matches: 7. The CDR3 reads CASSESKPSGHYNEQFF. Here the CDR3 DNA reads TGCGCCAGCAGTGAGTCGAAGCCTAGCGGGCACTACAATGAGCAGTTCTTC.

CDR3 in DNA: TGTGCCAGCAGTTACAGGCAGGGAGGGAAATATGGCTACACCTTC. Amino acid sequence: CASSYRQGGKYGYTF. V is TRBV6-5 and J is TRBJ1-2; a weak D match, TRBD1 (5 bases). The V and J ends lost 2 bases and 5 bases respectively, with 15 bases between them. Germline loops: CDR1 MNHEY, CDR2 SVGAGI. The CDR3 is 15 amino acids.

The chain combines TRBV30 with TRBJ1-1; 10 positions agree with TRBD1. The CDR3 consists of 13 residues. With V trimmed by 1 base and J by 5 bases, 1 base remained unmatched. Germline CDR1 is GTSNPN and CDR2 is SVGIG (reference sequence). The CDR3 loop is CAWSADRGTEAFF. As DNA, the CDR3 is TGTGCCTGGAGTGCGGACAGGGGGACTGAAGCTTTCTTT.

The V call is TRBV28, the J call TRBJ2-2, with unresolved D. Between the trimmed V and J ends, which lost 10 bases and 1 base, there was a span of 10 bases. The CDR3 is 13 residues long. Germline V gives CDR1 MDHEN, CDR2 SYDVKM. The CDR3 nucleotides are TGTGCCACCCGACACCTGAACACCGGGGAGCTGTTTTTT. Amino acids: CATRHLNTGELFF.

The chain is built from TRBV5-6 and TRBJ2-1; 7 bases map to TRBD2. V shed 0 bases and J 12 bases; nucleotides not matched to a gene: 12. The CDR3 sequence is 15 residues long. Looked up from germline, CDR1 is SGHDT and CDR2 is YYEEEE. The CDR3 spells CASSLGGLADLGQFF. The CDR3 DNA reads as TGTGCCAGCAGCTTGGGTGGGCTAGCGGATTTGGGGCAGTTCTTC. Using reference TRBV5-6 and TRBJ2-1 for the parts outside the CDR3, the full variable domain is DAGVTQSPTHLIKTRGQQVTLRCSPKSGHDTVSWYQQALGQGPQFIFQYYEEEERQRGNFPDRFSGHQFPNYSSELNVNALLLGDSALYLCASSLGGLADLGQFFGPGTRLTVL.